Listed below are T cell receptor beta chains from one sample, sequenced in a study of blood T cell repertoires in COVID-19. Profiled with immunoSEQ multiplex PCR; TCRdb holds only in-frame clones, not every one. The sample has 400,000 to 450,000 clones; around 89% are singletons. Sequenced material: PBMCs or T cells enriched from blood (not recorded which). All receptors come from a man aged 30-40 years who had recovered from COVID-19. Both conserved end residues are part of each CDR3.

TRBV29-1,CSERTGNGYTF
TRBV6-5,CASSSRQGTNYGYTF
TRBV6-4,CASSDSAGTGNQPQHF
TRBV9,CASSATSGATYEQYF
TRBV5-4,CASSFVGDEKLFF
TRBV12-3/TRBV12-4,CASSIGGGTEAFF
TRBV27,CASRTGTGGIETQYF
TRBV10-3,CAISVEGSEAFF
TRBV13,CASSPQGTDTQYF
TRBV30,CAWSGPGDTQYF
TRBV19,CASSGVAGGYNEQFF
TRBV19,CASGTGQGATYEQYF
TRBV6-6,CASSRGRSGLGGYNEQFF
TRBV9,CASSVVGVPVNTIYF
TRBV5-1,CASSLVAGADEQYF
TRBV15,CATSRDIAGGVEQYF
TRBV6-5,CASSRGTAGQPQHF
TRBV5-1,CASSKKREGLGANVLTF
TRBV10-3,CAISESLTEAFF
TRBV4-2,CASSQDQRTANTGELFF
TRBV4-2,CASSQGRDRGAHEQYF
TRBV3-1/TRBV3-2,CASSQVGVNTEAFF
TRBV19,CASSNTGLRSGRRMPDTQYF
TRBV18,CASSPGTSGSGEQFF
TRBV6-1,CASSDTPGLDSDEQYF
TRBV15,CATSRDSIQETQYF
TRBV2,CASSAGGIGEQYF
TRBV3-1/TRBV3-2,CASSQDTGSYNEQFF
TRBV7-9,CASSLGDREGEKLFF
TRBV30,CAWSAGTSYEQYF
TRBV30,CAWSVRGTIYF
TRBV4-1,CASSQVDRADSNQPQHF
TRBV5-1,CASSLPRQYVTGELFF
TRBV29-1,CSVEGTENTEAFF
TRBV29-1,CSVTLLTSSNPPYEQYF
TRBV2,CASNKDSSGVTGELFF
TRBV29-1,CSVSSNLAATPEQFF
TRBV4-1,CASSQEPGHYNYGYTF
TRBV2,CASRLLAGDTGELFF
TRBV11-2,CASSLAQAYEQYF
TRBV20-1,CSASFSTGHSPALRADTQYF
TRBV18,CASSPVGAVPGTSGYLSYEQYF
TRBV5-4,CASTRGISDEQYF
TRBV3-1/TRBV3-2,CASSYSSGSSYEQYF
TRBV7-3,CASSPSGRRTDTQYF
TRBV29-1,CSAISPMGGGRYYEQYF
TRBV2,CASSRDRVSYNEQFF
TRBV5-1,CASRWVWSISSNTGELFF
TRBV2,CASRGDRGKQFF
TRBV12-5,CASGSRTSGNNEQFF
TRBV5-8,CASSLGARNYNTGELFF
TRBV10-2,CASSESRGLSISYEQYF
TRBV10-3,CAISRTGEGYTF
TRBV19,CASSIDPGLAGVEYNEQFF